Following are 23 T cell receptor beta chains from one sample sequenced in a study of shared clonotypes between healthy human individuals. Assay used: immunoSEQ multiplex PCR; TCRdb lists only in-frame clones, some missing. This table holds about 470,000 clones, roughly three quarters found once. The sequenced sample consisted of PBMCs. These receptors originate from a woman aged 40-49 years in good health. Some clones in this sample may be carry-over from other donors' samples.

The rearrangement links TRBV6-1 to TRBJ1-1; tentative D call: TRBD1 (5 bases). CDR1 is MNHNS and CDR2 is SASEGT in the germline V gene. Deletions cut 8 bases from V and 4 bases from J, with 20 bases between. The CDR3 is 15 residues long. CDR3 bases: TGTGCCAGCGGCCCCACGTCAAGTAGGGGCACTGAAGCTTTCTTT. Protein sequence: CASGPTSSRGTEAFF.

This chain uses TRBV28 with TRBJ2-1, with 7 bases identical to TRBD1. The trim removed 1 base at V and 15 bases at J, leaving 9 bases unmatched. CDR3 size: 13 residues. CDR1 and CDR2 (germline): MDHEN, SYDVKM. The CDR3 DNA follows: TGTGCCAGCAGTTTATTAGGGTCAGGGGGTTTGTTCTTC. Protein product: CASSLLGSGGLFF.

This clone has a single count. The chain uses TRBV10-3 and TRBJ2-4, with 9 bases aligning to TRBD2. Trimming cost V 2 bases and J 7 bases; bases outside gene matches: 9. The length of the CDR3 is 16 residues. Germline V gives CDR1 ENHRY, CDR2 SYGVKD. Written as DNA, the CDR3 is TGTGCCATCAGTGAGGAATTAGCGGGAGCAGGGAACATTCAGTACTTC. It specifies CAISEELAGAGNIQYF.

This clone was seen just once. The J gene is TRBJ1-6, the V gene TRBV11-3, with D possibly TRBD1 on 5 matching bases. This CDR3 is 15 amino acids long. Germline CDR1 and CDR2: SGHNT and YENEEA. Trimming took off 3 bases at V and 0 bases at J, with 6 bases between the two ends. In DNA form, the CDR3 reads TGTGCCAGCAGCTTCGACAGCTCCTATAATTCACCCCTCCACTTT. Its protein product is CASSFDSSYNSPLHF. The whole variable domain, remainder taken from reference TRBV11-3 and TRBJ1-6, is EAGVVQSPRYKIIEKKQPVAFWCNPISGHNTLYWYLQNLGQGPELLIRYENEEAVDDSQLPKDRFSAERLKGVDSTLKIQPAELGDSAVYLCASSFDSSYNSPLHFGNGTRLTVT.

The chain links TRBV6-1 to TRBJ1-5, with D tentatively TRBD1 (6 bases). Trimming removed 1 base from V and 4 bases from J, with 14 bases in between. Germline values: CDR1 MNHNS, CDR2 SASEGT. The CDR3 sequence is 16 residues long. This CDR3 is CASSEEGGRRNQPQHF. For the CDR3, the DNA is TGTGCCAGCAGTGAAGAAGGGGGAAGGAGAAATCAGCCCCAGCATTTT.

The chain employs TRBV5-6 and TRBJ1-2; D unclear. V was pared by 4 bases and J by 4 bases, with 17 bases between. Germline-derived CDR1 and CDR2 are SGHDT and YYEEEE. The CDR3 runs 15 residues. In nucleotides, the CDR3 is TGTGCCAGCAGCACTGGGTACAGCTTGATCTATGGCTACACCTTC. Encoded protein: CASSTGYSLIYGYTF.

This rearrangement joins TRBV5-1 to TRBJ2-5, with 7 nucleotides matching TRBD1. The V segment lost 3 bases and the J segment 1 base; nucleotides outside the gene matches: 3. This CDR3 region has 14 residues. Per germline, CDR1 SGHRS and CDR2 YFSETQ. CDR3 in DNA: TGCGCCAGCAGCTCACAGGGGACCCAAGAGACCCAGTACTTC. Protein product: CASSSQGTQETQYF.

This clone was observed a handful of times. This chain joins TRBV27 and TRBJ1-5; D remains ambiguous. Trimming took off 3 bases at V and 4 bases at J, with 10 bases between the two ends. CDR1 and CDR2 from the germline V gene are MNHEY and SMNVEV (reference sequence). The CDR3 is made up of 14 amino acids. The CDR3 DNA is TGTGCCAGCAGTTTCGGACCGAGAAATCAGCCCCAGCATTTT. Protein: CASSFGPRNQPQHF.

V gene TRBV27 combines with J gene TRBJ2-3; a weak D match, TRBD2 (5 bases). The V gene's germline CDR1 is MNHEY and CDR2 SMNVEV (reference sequence). The CDR3 has 15 residues. V lost 2 bases to trimming and J lost 2 bases, with 11 bases between them. CDR3 DNA sequence: TGTGCCAGCAGTTTAAGGGAGTTGGTCACAGATACGCAGTATTTT. Protein product: CASSLRELVTDTQYF.

J is TRBJ2-7 and V is TRBV27, with TRBD2 matching 12 bases. The CDR3 loop spans 14 amino acids. The junction had 7 bases not matched to a gene; V was cut back by 10 bases and J by 3 bases. The V gene's germline CDR1 is MNHEY and CDR2 SMNVEV (reference sequence). CDR3 sequence: CATWASGRVYEQYF. CDR3 in DNA: TGTGCCACCTGGGCTAGCGGGAGGGTCTACGAGCAGTACTTC.

The rearrangement links TRBV6-1 to TRBJ2-7, with D perhaps TRBD1 or TRBD2 (5 bases each). This CDR3 contains 14 residues. CDR1 is MNHNS and CDR2 is SASEGT in the germline V gene. Trimming took off 5 bases at V and 2 bases at J, with 13 bases between the two ends. The CDR3 here is CASSIRDGPYEQYF. CDR3 nucleotide sequence: TGTGCCAGCAGTATCCGGGACGGACCCTACGAGCAGTACTTC.

This clone was found many times. CDR3 DNA sequence: TGTGCCAGCAGCACCGGACTGGACTCGGGCTCCTACAATGAGCAGTTCTTC. Translating gives CASSTGLDSGSYNEQFF. V and J are TRBV7-9 and TRBJ2-1, with D tentatively TRBD2 (5 bases). Germline V lookup: CDR1 SEHNR, CDR2 FQNEAQ (reference sequence). There are 17 residues in the CDR3. V was shortened by 5 bases and J by 0 bases, with 17 bases between the two germline ends.

This chain links TRBV7-8 with TRBJ1-6; D is unclear. The CDR3 covers 14 residues. Germline V lookup: CDR1 SGHVS, CDR2 FQNEAQ. Trimming left V 0 bases short and J 7 bases short, with 7 bases between. CDR3 nucleotides: TGTGCCAGCAGCTTAGCGCGATCAAATTCACCCCTCCACTTT. Its translation: CASSLARSNSPLHF.

This clone was found many times. This same CDR3 is encoded by further DNA sequences in the sample. This chain links TRBV7-9 with TRBJ2-1, with D possibly being TRBD2 (5 bases). V was clipped by 0 bases and J by 0 bases, with 9 bases between them. This CDR3 contains 16 residues. Looked up from germline, CDR1 is SEHNR and CDR2 is FQNEAQ (reference sequence). CDR3 coding DNA: TGTGCCAGCAGCTTAGCCTTGGCGGGCTCCTACAATGAGCAGTTCTTC. As protein: CASSLALAGSYNEQFF.

This rearrangement joins TRBV7-8 to TRBJ2-1; weak D call: TRBD2 (6 bases). The CDR3 totals 14 residues. V was clipped by 5 bases and J by 8 bases, with 16 bases between them. Germline V CDR1 and CDR2: SGHVS, FQNEAQ. Here the CDR3 DNA reads TGTGCCAGCAGCCCGTCGGGGAGGACCCATGAGCAGTTCTTC. It encodes CASSPSGRTHEQFF.

The chain couples TRBV7-3 to TRBJ2-1; possible D gene TRBD2, 5 bases. Germline V CDR1 and CDR2: SGHTA, FQGTGA. The CDR3 has 13 residues. V lost 1 base, J lost 5 bases, and 6 bases lay in between. The CDR3 region has the DNA TGTGCCAGCAGCTTAAGGACTCACAATGAGCAGTTCTTC. This gives the protein CASSLRTHNEQFF.

This chain connects TRBV5-4 to TRBJ2-5; a possible D gene is TRBD1 (6 bases). V shed 4 bases and J shed 5 bases, with 15 bases lying between them. There are 14 residues in the CDR3. Germline V CDR1 and CDR2: SGHNT, YYREEE (reference sequence). CDR3 coding DNA: TGTGCCAGCAGCCTATCAGGGGCAATGGAGACCCAGTACTTC. Translation gives CASSLSGAMETQYF.

The V call is TRBV15, the J call TRBJ2-3; TRBD2 matches at 9 bases. Per germline, CDR1 LNHNV and CDR2 YYDKDF (reference sequence). V shed 1 base and J 0 bases; nucleotides not matched to a gene: 8. This CDR3 is built from 18 residues. The CDR3 bases are TGTGCCACCAGCAGAGGAGGCGGGAGGGTGCCTAGCACAGATACGCAGTATTTT. It codes for CATSRGGGRVPSTDTQYF. Looking up the rest from reference TRBV15 and TRBJ2-3 gives the full variable domain: DAMVIQNPRYQVTQFGKPVTLSCSQTLNHNVMYWYQQKSSQAPKLLFHYYDKDFNNEADTPDNFQSRRPNTSFCFLDIRSPGLGDTAMYLCATSRGGGRVPSTDTQYFGPGTRLTVL.

V and J are TRBV28 and TRBJ2-5; D is ambiguous. This CDR3 contains 12 residues. Germline V gives CDR1 MDHEN, CDR2 SYDVKM. Trimming took off 2 bases at V and 7 bases at J, with 8 bases between the two ends. The CDR3 here is CASSLGWGTQYF. The CDR3 DNA reads as TGTGCCAGCAGTTTAGGTTGGGGGACCCAGTACTTC.

The genes are TRBV6-1 and TRBJ1-2; perhaps TRBD1 as D (5 bases). V gave up 1 base and J gave up 8 bases, with 14 bases separating them. The CDR3 has 14 residues. Germline V CDR1 and CDR2: MNHNS, SASEGT. The CDR3 here is CASSEGWGIEGYTF. DNA for the CDR3: TGTGCCAGCAGTGAAGGGTGGGGGATAGAAGGCTACACCTTC.

This sequence joins TRBV7-9 and TRBJ2-2, with D unclear. The CDR3 loop spans 13 amino acids. Germline-derived CDR1 and CDR2 are SEHNR and FQNEAQ (reference sequence). V lost 5 bases and J lost 5, with 9 bases in between. CDR3 amino acids: CASSVRLTGELFF. CDR3 DNA sequence: TGTGCCAGCAGCGTCAGGTTGACCGGGGAGCTGTTTTTT.

CDR3: CASSLTSRYEQYF. The CDR3 DNA sequence: TGTGCCAGCAGCCTAACTAGCAGGTACGAGCAGTACTTC. The chain recombines TRBV7-2 with TRBJ2-7, with D maybe TRBD2 (6 bases). Looked up from germline, CDR1 is SGHTA and CDR2 is FQGNSA. This CDR3 has 13 residues. V gave up 5 bases and J gave up 4 bases, with 12 bases separating them.

The chain couples TRBV19 to TRBJ1-5; the D is unclear. The V gene's germline CDR1 is LNHDA and CDR2 SQIVND (reference sequence). The CDR3 runs to 15 residues. Deletions cut 0 bases from V and 7 bases from J, with 13 bases between. The CDR3 protein is CASSIDREIGQPQHF. The CDR3 nucleotides are TGTGCCAGTAGTATAGACCGGGAAATCGGCCAGCCCCAGCATTTT.